This T cell receptor (beta chain) was retrieved from a study of early T cells in non-severe SARS-CoV-2 infection (dated by TCRdb to about 2021). About the full investigation: Because TCR sequencing was done on bulk RNA from unsorted whole blood, the alpha and beta chains could not be paired. Beyond this particular receptor, the publication reports: VDJdb matching was skewed toward anti-spike CD8 responses, so virus-specific expansions were likely underestimated and private and CD4 specificities were missed.

This clonotype was picked up many times. No cognate antigen has been identified for it. No base quality values were provided; no much bigger clone lies one nucleotide off. Set within a cohort of healthcare workers in London, UK, this nested case-control study involved weekly PCR testing of nasopharyngeal swabs along with blood sampling. Between 23 and 31 March 2020, the week of the UK lockdown, healthcare workers were enrolled and then followed up weekly for as long as 16 weeks. V is pared back by 5 bases and J by 4 bases, with 9 bases lying between the germline termini. CDR1 and CDR2, looked up from the germline V gene, are MNHEY and SVGAGI. The CDR3 holds 13 amino acids from the cysteine to the phenylalanine. Only the CDR3 DNA is retained, 39 bases long and in frame from the first base. Library preparation employed 5' RACE. TCRdb shows the sequencer as NextSeq 500. To correct for sequencing error and PCR bias, the TCR library protocol tagged individual cDNA molecules with unique molecular identifiers. Sequencing covered both TCR alpha and beta chains, and within each sample the abundances of alpha and beta sequences were tightly co-correlated. On the study's bioinformatics: V gene, J gene and CDR3 annotation of TCR sequences was performed with Decombinator V4. Expanded TCRs were defined as changing significantly between any two time points under a Poisson model with p below 0.0001. Abundances of TCRs were expressed as counts per million after normalisation to the total number of TCRs sequenced in each sample. MAIT TCRs were defined by TRAV1-2 paired with TRAJ12, TRAJ20 or TRAJ33, and iNKT TCRs by TRAV10 paired with TRAJ18. VDJdb, accessed 1 November 2021, was searched for CMV, EBV and SARS-CoV-2 annotated TCRs, with TCRs annotated for multiple antigens excluded. TCRdb reprocessing: public reads trimmed at Q25 with fastp, clones called with MiXCR, in-frame beta chains kept. Each entry is one CDR3 protein sequence, shown with its most common DNA and genes. TCRdb, not the authors, supplied the V and J calls. The sample yields roughly 30,000 distinct CDR3 sequences; around 5% were counted once. Together, the top ten hold about 2.5% of the sample.

The receptor was derived from an adult who was a healthcare worker with PCR-confirmed SARS-CoV-2 infection or an uninfected control (not recorded which). Sequencing was done on a sample of whole blood. The sequence joins TRBV6-5 to TRBJ1-5, with a tentative D gene TRBD1 over 5 matching bases. The nucleotides are TGTGCCAGCAGTGGACAAGTAAATCAGCCCCAGCATTTT. This is translated as CASSGQVNQPQHF.